This TCR beta chain was identified during a study of shared clonotypes between healthy human individuals. Using immunoSEQ multiplex PCR, the repertoire was profiled, and TCRdb retains in-frame clones only, with some absent. The sample consists of 400,000 to 550,000 clones, roughly 85% of them appearing once. CDR3 size: 14 residues. V dropped 7 bases and J dropped 1 base, with 13 bases sitting between them. Looked up from germline, CDR1 is MDHEN and CDR2 is SYDVKM. Sample: PBMCs. This TCR derives from a middle-aged woman in good health. Some clones in this sample may be carry-over from other donors' samples. The J gene is TRBJ1-1, the V gene TRBV28; unclear D gene. The CDR3 nucleotides read TGTGCCAGCAAAACTTGGAGAAAGAACACTGAAGCTTTCTTT. It codes for CASKTWRKNTEAFF. Full variable domain (remainder filled in from reference TRBV28 and TRBJ1-1): DVKVTQSSRYLVKRTGEKVFLECVQDMDHENMFWYRQDPGLGLRLIYFSYDVKMKEKGDIPEGYSVSREKKERFSLILESASTNQTSMYLCASKTWRKNTEAFFGQGTRLTVV.